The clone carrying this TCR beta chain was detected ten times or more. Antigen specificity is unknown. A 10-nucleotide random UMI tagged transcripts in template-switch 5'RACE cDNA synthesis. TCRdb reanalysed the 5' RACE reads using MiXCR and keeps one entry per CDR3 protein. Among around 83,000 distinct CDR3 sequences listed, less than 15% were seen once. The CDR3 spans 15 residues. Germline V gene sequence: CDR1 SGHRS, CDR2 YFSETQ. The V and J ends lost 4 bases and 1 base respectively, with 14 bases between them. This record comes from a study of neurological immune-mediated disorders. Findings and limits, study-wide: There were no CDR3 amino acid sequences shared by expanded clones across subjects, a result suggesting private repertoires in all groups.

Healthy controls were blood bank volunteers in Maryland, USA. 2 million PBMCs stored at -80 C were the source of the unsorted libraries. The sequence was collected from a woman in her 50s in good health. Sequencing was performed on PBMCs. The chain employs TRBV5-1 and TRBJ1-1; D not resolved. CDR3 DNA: TGCGCCAGCAGCCACGATGGAGAGGGGAACACTGAAGCTTTCTTT. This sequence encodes CASSHDGEGNTEAFF.